One sample yielded the 12 T cell receptor beta chains listed below, sequenced in a study of cytotoxic CD8 clonotypes in ibrutinib-treated CLL (dated by TCRdb to the early 2020s). The library was produced with the immunoSEQ multiplex PCR assay. TCRdb provides this immuneACCESS table in a form limited to in-frame rearrangements. Some clones are lacking; in checked studies, under half of them reflect an unresolved V gene, and why the rest are absent is not known. The sample table holds some 65,000 clones, of which 57% were seen once. Of the sample, around 15% falls within the top ten clones. The time point label, read with the paper, signifies: approximately twelve months on ibrutinib. The material was PBMCs, obtained after 12 months of ibrutinib treatment. The receptors shown here come from a human donor with chronic lymphocytic leukemia.

The CDR3 coding sequence is TGTGCCAGCAGCCCCACGGCAGACTATAATTCACCCCTCCACTTT. It is translated as CASSPTADYNSPLHF. The chain joins TRBV7-9 to TRBJ1-6, with D unresolved. Trimming left V 5 bases short and J 3 bases short, with 11 bases between. Germline-derived CDR1 and CDR2 are SEHNR and FQNEAQ (reference sequence). There are 15 residues in the CDR3.

The chain couples TRBV5-1 to TRBJ2-3; D remains unclear. V gave up 2 bases and J gave up 2 bases, with 9 bases separating them. The CDR3 is 14 amino acids. Germline V CDR1 and CDR2: SGHRS, YFSETQ. The CDR3: CASSFERFTDTQYF. The DNA of the CDR3 is TGCGCCAGCAGCTTTGAAAGGTTCACAGATACGCAGTATTTT.

The chain is built from TRBV6-1 and TRBJ1-4; unclear D gene. The CDR3 totals 11 residues. The germline V gene has CDR1 MNHNS and CDR2 SASEGT. V was clipped by 5 bases and J by 7 bases, with 5 bases between them. CDR3 amino acids: CASSYGEKLFF. The CDR3 bases are TGTGCCAGCAGTTACGGTGAAAAACTGTTTTTT.

This clone was seen many times. The chain has TRBV6-6 and TRBJ1-6; D is uncertain. This CDR3 spans 12 amino acids. The V gene lost 10 bases and the J gene lost 7 bases, with 11 bases spanning the gap. Germline CDR1 reads MNHNY; CDR2 reads SVGAGI (reference sequence). CDR3 region: CATSSQNSPLHF. The DNA for the CDR3 is TGTGCCACATCGAGCCAGAATTCACCCCTCCACTTT.

The V call is TRBV6-6, the J call TRBJ2-1; 7 bases fit TRBD1. The CDR3 consists of 15 residues. Germline CDR1 is MNHNY and CDR2 is SVGAGI (reference sequence). Trimming cost V 6 bases and J 7 bases; bases outside gene matches: 12. CDR3 sequence (DNA): TGTGCCAGCAGCAGAGACAGGGATGTTGGAAATGAGCAGTTCTTC. Its protein product is CASSRDRDVGNEQFF.

The CDR3 DNA sequence: TGTGCCAGCACCAGACTCCTTCTTACTAACAGTGAGCAGTTCTTC. Translation: CASTRLLLTNSEQFF. The chain employs TRBV2 and TRBJ2-1; D ambiguous. V lost 7 bases to trimming and J lost 9 bases, with 22 bases between them. The CDR3 covers 15 residues. The V gene's germline CDR1 is SNHLY and CDR2 FYNNEI. The complete variable domain, with remaining parts taken from reference TRBV2 and TRBJ2-1, reads EPEVTQTPSHQVTQMGQEVILRCVPISNHLYFYWYRQILGQKVEFLVSFYNNEISEKSEIFDDQFSVERPDGSNFTLKIRSTKLEDSAMYFCASTRLLLTNSEQFFGPGTRLTVL.

The chain recombines TRBV28 with TRBJ1-2; D remains unclear. The CDR3 sequence is 13 residues long. Per germline, CDR1 MDHEN and CDR2 SYDVKM. Trimming took 6 bases from V and 4 from J, leaving 12 bases between them. Here the CDR3 DNA reads TGTGCCAGCAGGATAGACACCTCCTATGGCTACACCTTC. It is translated as CASRIDTSYGYTF.

V usage is TRBV28 and J usage is TRBJ2-3; no clear D gene. V was trimmed by 5 bases and J by 3 bases, leaving 3 bases between them. The CDR3 length is 11 residues. CDR1 is MDHEN, CDR2 SYDVKM, per germline. The CDR3 sequence is CASSRTDTQYF. The CDR3 DNA sequence: TGTGCCAGCAGTCGGACAGATACGCAGTATTTT.

This clone was found a few times. The chain has TRBV28 and TRBJ1-2, with 7 bases that match TRBD1. V shed 3 bases and J 3 bases; nucleotides not matched to a gene: 7. CDR1 is MDHEN, CDR2 SYDVKM, per germline. The CDR3 runs to 15 residues. CDR3 residues: CASSLAIQGYYGYTF. The CDR3, as DNA: TGTGCCAGCAGTTTGGCCATACAGGGGTACTATGGCTACACCTTC.

This clone was counted a few times. V gene TRBV5-6 combines with J gene TRBJ2-2; possible D gene TRBD1, 5 bases. Germline V gives CDR1 SGHDT, CDR2 YYEEEE. The V end lost 2 bases, the J end lost 0 bases, and 11 bases lay between the germline ends. The CDR3 length is 16 residues. This CDR3 is CASSLRGRPNTGELFF. CDR3 nucleotides: TGTGCCAGCAGCTTAAGGGGCAGGCCGAACACCGGGGAGCTGTTTTTT.

This clone was picked up a small number of times. The V gene is TRBV19, the J gene TRBJ1-5; D not resolved. Trimming pared 3 bases from V and 7 bases from J, leaving 19 bases between. The germline gives CDR1 LNHDA, CDR2 SQIVND (reference sequence). The CDR3 runs 16 residues. The CDR3 is CASSIRVPGYGQPQHF. CDR3 bases: TGTGCCAGTAGTATTAGGGTCCCGGGCTATGGGCAGCCCCAGCATTTT.

This clone showed up just once. V is TRBV15 and J is TRBJ1-1; possibly TRBD1 for D (6 bases). Trimming shortened V by 0 bases and J by 0 bases, and 11 bases separated the two germline ends. Per germline, CDR1 LNHNV and CDR2 YYDKDF (reference sequence). The CDR3 has 16 residues. As DNA, the CDR3 is TGTGCCACCAGCAGAGAGGAAGGACAGATGAACACTGAAGCTTTCTTT. Residues: CATSREEGQMNTEAFF.